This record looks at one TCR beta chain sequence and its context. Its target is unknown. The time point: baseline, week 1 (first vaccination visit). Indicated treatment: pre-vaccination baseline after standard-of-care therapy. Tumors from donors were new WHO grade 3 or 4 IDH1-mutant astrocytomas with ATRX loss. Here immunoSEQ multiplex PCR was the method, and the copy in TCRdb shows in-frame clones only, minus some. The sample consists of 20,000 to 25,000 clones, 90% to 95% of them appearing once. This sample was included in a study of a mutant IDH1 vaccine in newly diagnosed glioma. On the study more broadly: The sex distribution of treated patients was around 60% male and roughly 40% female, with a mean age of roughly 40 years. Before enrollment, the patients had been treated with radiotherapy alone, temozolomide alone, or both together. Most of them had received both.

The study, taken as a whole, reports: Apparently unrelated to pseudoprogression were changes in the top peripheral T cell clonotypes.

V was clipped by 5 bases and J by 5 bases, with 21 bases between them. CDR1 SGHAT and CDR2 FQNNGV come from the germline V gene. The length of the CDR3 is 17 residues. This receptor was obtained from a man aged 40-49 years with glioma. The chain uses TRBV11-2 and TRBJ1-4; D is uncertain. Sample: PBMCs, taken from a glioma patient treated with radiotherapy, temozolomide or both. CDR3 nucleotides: TGTGCCAGCAGCAGACAAACCCCCGGACCCCTCAATGAAAAACTGTTTTTT. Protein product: CASSRQTPGPLNEKLFF.